Listed below are T cell receptor beta chains from one sample, sequenced in a study of naive and memory T cell subsets. TCRdb independently ran MiXCR on the UMI-ligation and nested PCR reads; one entry per CDR3 protein. The sample has 84,000 or so distinct CDR3 sequences; 7% to 7.5% are singletons. Source material: central memory CD4+ T cells from blood. The receptor set was obtained from a human donor in good health. Each CDR3 is given with its conserved first and last residue. D genes are given only for firm matches. Not every row has a clone size; where given, it reads once, few, many or a size class.

clone_size j_call v_call d_call cdr3_nt cdr3_aa
many TRBJ2-3 TRBV6-2/TRBV6-3 TRBD2 TGTGCCAGCAGTTACCGAGCGGGGATCACAGATACGCAGTATTTT CASSYRAGITDTQYF
many TRBJ1-1 TRBV14 - TGTGCCAGCAGCCAACAGGGGATCACTGAAGCTTTCTTT CASSQQGITEAFF
few TRBJ2-7 TRBV18 - TGTGCCAGCTCACCCTTTATCTCTCCCGGCCGGACCGAGCAGTACTTC CASSPFISPGRTEQYF
- TRBJ2-1 TRBV20-1 - TGCAGTGCTAGAGAGGGGGGGCTTGTGGGAAATGAGCAGTTCTTC CSAREGGLVGNEQFF
few TRBJ1-1 TRBV4-2 - TGTGCCAGCAGCCAAGGAGTGCGGACTGAAGCTTTCTTT CASSQGVRTEAFF
many TRBJ2-2 TRBV12-3/TRBV12-4 TRBD1 TGTGCCAGCAGTACGGGACAGGGGAGCACCGGGGAGCTGTTTTTT CASSTGQGSTGELFF
few TRBJ1-6 TRBV3-1 - TGTGCCAGCAGCCAGACGGGGAATAATTCACCCCTCCACTTT CASSQTGNNSPLHF
many TRBJ1-3 TRBV10-3 - TGTGCCATCAGGGCAGTGACACGCTCTGGAAACACCATATATTTT CAIRAVTRSGNTIYF
many TRBJ1-6 TRBV14 - TGTGCCAGCAGCCAAGAAGTGAGATCACCCCTCCACTTT CASSQEVRSPLHF
- TRBJ2-3 TRBV29-1 TRBD2 TGCAGCGTTGCAAGCTTGGCTAGCGGGAGCGATACGCAGTATTTT CSVASLASGSDTQYF
many TRBJ2-1 TRBV12-3/TRBV12-4 TRBD2 TGTGCCAGCAGCCGCAGCGGGAGCTCCTACAATGAGCAGTTCTTC CASSRSGSSYNEQFF
few TRBJ2-7 TRBV7-2 - TGTGCCAGCAGCCTCTTAGGGGGTGGCGGTCCCTACGAGCAGTACTTC CASSLLGGGGPYEQYF
few TRBJ2-7 TRBV7-8 - TGTGCCAGCAGCCGACAGGAATTCTACGAGCAGTACTTC CASSRQEFYEQYF
few TRBJ2-3 TRBV20-1 - TGCAGTGCTAGAGTCCGAACTAGCACAGATACGCAGTATTTT CSARVRTSTDTQYF
- TRBJ2-1 TRBV3-1 TRBD2 TGTGCCAGCAGCCTTAAGGGACTAGGTGAGCAGTTCTTC CASSLKGLGEQFF
many TRBJ2-2 TRBV7-8 - TGTGCCAGCAAGGGGAGACCGGACGGAGTCACCGGGGAGCTGTTTTTT CASKGRPDGVTGELFF
- TRBJ2-3 TRBV4-2 - TGTGCCAGCAGCCAAATAGGGGGAAGCACAGATACGCAGTATTTT CASSQIGGSTDTQYF
few TRBJ2-6 TRBV27 - TGTGCCAGCGGCAGGAGGATCCCAGCTGAAACTGGGGCCAACGTCCTGACTTTC CASGRRIPAETGANVLTF
- TRBJ2-1 TRBV7-2 TRBD1 TGTGCCAGCAGCTCGTACAGGGGAATCGATGAGCAGTTCTTC CASSSYRGIDEQFF
many TRBJ1-6 TRBV4-1 - TGCGCCAGCAGCCAAGATGAAGTTACCGATTCACCCCTCCACTTT CASSQDEVTDSPLHF
- TRBJ2-3 TRBV7-2 - TGTGCCAGCAGCTTAGGGTCCTTACCAAAGGCAGATACGCAGTATTTT CASSLGSLPKADTQYF
- TRBJ2-1 TRBV12-5 TRBD2 TGTGCTAGTGGTTTCTCCCGGATGCGGGAGGGGTCCTACAATGAGCAGTTCTTC CASGFSRMREGSYNEQFF
- TRBJ2-3 TRBV29-1 - TGCAGCGTTGAGGACCGGGACTCGCAGTATTTT CSVEDRDSQYF
many TRBJ1-6 TRBV7-6 - TGTGCCAGCAGCTTAGCCTCAGGGAGTAGTTCACCCCTCCACTTT CASSLASGSSSPLHF
few TRBJ2-1 TRBV20-1 TRBD2 TGCAGTGCTAGAGATTCGAGCGGGAGTACCCATGAGCAGTTCTTC CSARDSSGSTHEQFF
- TRBJ2-6 TRBV7-9 - TGTGCCAGCAGCTTCGGTCTGGGTGGGGCCAACGTCCTGACTTTC CASSFGLGGANVLTF
- TRBJ1-4 TRBV7-2 - TGTGCCAGCAGCTTAATGGGGGCTTATAATGAAAAACTGTTTTTT CASSLMGAYNEKLFF
many TRBJ1-6 TRBV2 - TGTGCCAGCGATTCGGGACGGGCTAATTCACCCCTCCACTTT CASDSGRANSPLHF
- TRBJ1-4 TRBV28 TRBD1 TGTGCCAGCAGTTTAGCGGGACAGGGTAAAAAACTGTTTTTT CASSLAGQGKKLFF
few TRBJ2-1 TRBV7-3 - TGTGCCAGCAGCTTGGCGGGACGGAGCAATGAGCAGTTCTTC CASSLAGRSNEQFF
- TRBJ1-1 TRBV20-1 TRBD1 TGCAGTGCTAGACAGACAGGGCGGGAAGCTTTCTTT CSARQTGREAFF
few TRBJ1-2 TRBV20-1 - TGCAGTGCTAGAGCTGGGGAAGGCTACACCTTC CSARAGEGYTF
- TRBJ2-1 TRBV5-1 - TGCGCCAGCAGCTTTGGTCAGGTAGACAATGAGCAGTTCTTC CASSFGQVDNEQFF
- TRBJ1-2 TRBV2 TRBD1 TGTGCCAGCCCCAGGGGGGACAGTAACTATGGCTACACCTTC CASPRGDSNYGYTF
many TRBJ2-3 TRBV20-1 TRBD2 TGCAGTGCTGTCTCCCCCGGGACTAGAACAGATACGCAGTATTTT CSAVSPGTRTDTQYF
many TRBJ2-7 TRBV7-2 - TGTGCCAGCAGCCAGCAACCTCAGGGTTTCTACGAGCAGTACTTC CASSQQPQGFYEQYF
many TRBJ1-2 TRBV12-3/TRBV12-4 TRBD1 TGTGCCAGCAGTCCGATCGGGACAGAAGTTAACTATGGCTACACCTTC CASSPIGTEVNYGYTF
many TRBJ2-3 TRBV7-2 TRBD2 TGTGCCAGCAGTTCCACGTTACTAGCGGGAGGGCAGACGCAGTATTTT CASSSTLLAGGQTQYF
- TRBJ2-7 TRBV6-2/TRBV6-3 TRBD1 TGTGCCAGCAGAAGACAGGGAGTCTACGAGCAGTACTTC CASRRQGVYEQYF
- TRBJ2-7 TRBV11-1 - TGTGCCAGCAGCTTAGATCACAGGGCGAGCTCCTACGAGCAGTACTTC CASSLDHRASSYEQYF
many TRBJ1-3 TRBV6-6 - TGTGCCAGTTCGACGGGTCACTCTGGAAACACCATATATTTT CASSTGHSGNTIYF
- TRBJ1-5 TRBV20-1 - TGCAGTGCCGTCGCTACCCGGGGCTCACCAATCAGCCCCCAGCATTTT CSAVATRGSPISPQHF